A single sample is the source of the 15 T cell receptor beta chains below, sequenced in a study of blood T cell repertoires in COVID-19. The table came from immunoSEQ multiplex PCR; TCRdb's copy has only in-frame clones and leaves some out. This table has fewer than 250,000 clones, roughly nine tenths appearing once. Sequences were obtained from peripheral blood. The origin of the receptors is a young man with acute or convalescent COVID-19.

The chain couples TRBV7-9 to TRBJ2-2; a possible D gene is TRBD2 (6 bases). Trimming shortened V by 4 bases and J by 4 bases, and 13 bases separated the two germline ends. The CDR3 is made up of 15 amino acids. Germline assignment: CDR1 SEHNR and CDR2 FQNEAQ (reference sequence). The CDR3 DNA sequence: TGTGCCAGCAGCTCCCGGGACTCGATCACCGGGGAGCTGTTTTTT. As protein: CASSSRDSITGELFF.

CDR3 sequence reads: CAIKLDNRWGNTIYF. Here the CDR3 DNA reads TGTGCCATCAAATTAGACAACAGGTGGGGAAACACCATATATTTT. The chain couples TRBV10-3 to TRBJ1-3; a weak D match, TRBD1 (5 bases). Trimming left V 7 bases short and J 4 bases short, with 17 bases between. The CDR3 has 15 residues. Germline CDR1 is ENHRY and CDR2 is SYGVKD.

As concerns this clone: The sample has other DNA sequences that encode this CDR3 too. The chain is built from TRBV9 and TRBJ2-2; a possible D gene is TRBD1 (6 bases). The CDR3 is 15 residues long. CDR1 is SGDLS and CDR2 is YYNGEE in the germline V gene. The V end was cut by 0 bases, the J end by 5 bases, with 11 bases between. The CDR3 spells CASSVEGRGTGELFF. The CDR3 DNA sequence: TGTGCCAGCAGCGTAGAGGGAAGGGGGACCGGGGAGCTGTTTTTT.

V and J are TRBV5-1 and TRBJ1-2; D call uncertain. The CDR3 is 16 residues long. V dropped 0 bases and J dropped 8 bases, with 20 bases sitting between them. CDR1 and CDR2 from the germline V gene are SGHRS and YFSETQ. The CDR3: CASSLGSDFVFGGYTF. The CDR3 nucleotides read TGCGCCAGCAGCTTGGGGAGCGACTTCGTTTTTGGCGGCTACACCTTC.

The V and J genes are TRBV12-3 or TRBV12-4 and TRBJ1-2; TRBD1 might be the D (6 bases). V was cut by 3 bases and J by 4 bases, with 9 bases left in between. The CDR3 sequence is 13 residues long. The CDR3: CASSFRRGYGYTF. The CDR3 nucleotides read TGTGCCAGCAGTTTCCGCAGGGGCTATGGCTACACCTTC.

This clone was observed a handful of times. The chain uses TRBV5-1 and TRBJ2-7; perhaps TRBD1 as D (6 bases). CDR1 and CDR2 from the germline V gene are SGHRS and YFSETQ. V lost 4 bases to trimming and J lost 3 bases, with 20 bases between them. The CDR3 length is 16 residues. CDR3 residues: CASSLRRGQRVYEQYF. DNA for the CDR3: TGCGCCAGCAGCCTCAGGCGAGGACAGAGAGTCTACGAGCAGTACTTC. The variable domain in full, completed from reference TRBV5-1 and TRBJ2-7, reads KAGVTQTPRYLIKTRGQQVTLSCSPISGHRSVSWYQQTPGQGLQFLFEYFSETQRNKGNFPGRFSGRQFSNSRSEMNVSTLELGDSALYLCASSLRRGQRVYEQYFGPGTRLTVT.

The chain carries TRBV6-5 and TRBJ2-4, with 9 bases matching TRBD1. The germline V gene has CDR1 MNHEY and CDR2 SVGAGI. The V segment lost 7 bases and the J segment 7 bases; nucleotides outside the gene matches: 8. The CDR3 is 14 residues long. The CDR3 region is CASTLGTGWNIQYF. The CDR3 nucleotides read TGTGCCAGCACCCTGGGGACAGGGTGGAACATTCAGTACTTC.

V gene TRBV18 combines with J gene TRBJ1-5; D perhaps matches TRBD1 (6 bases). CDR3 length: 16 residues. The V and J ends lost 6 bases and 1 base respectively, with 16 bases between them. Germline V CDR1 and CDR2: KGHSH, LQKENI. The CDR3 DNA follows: TGTGCCAGCTCTACGGGCGTAACAGGGAGCAATCAGCCCCAGCATTTT. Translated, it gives CASSTGVTGSNQPQHF. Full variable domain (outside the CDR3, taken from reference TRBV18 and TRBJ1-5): NAGVMQNPRHLVRRRGQEARLRCSPMKGHSHVYWYRQLPEEGLKFMVYLQKENIIDESGMPKERFSAEFPKEGPSILRIQQVVRGDSAAYFCASSTGVTGSNQPQHFGDGTRLSIL.

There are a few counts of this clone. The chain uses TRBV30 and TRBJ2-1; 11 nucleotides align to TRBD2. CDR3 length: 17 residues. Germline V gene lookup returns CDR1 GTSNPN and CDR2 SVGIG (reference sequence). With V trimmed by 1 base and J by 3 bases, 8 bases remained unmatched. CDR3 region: CAWSATGTSGLYNEQFF. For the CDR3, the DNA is TGTGCCTGGAGTGCAACCGGGACTAGCGGCCTCTACAATGAGCAGTTCTTC. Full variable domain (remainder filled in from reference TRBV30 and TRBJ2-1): SQTIHQWPATLVQPVGSPLSLECTVEGTSNPNLYWYRQAAGRGLQLLFYSVGIGQISSEVPQNLSASRPQDRQFILSSKKLLLSDSGFYLCAWSATGTSGLYNEQFFGPGTRLTVL.

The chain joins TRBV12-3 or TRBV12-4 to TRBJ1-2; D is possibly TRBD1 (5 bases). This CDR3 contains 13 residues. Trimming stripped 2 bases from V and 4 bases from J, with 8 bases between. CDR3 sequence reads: CASSLSGLYGYTF. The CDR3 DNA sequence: TGTGCCAGCAGTTTATCAGGGCTCTATGGCTACACCTTC.

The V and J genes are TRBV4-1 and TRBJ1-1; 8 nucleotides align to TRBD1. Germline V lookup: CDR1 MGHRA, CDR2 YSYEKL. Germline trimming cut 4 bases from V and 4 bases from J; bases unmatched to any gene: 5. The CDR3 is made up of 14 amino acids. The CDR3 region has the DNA TGCGCCAGCAGCCTATACAGGGGGTCCACTGAAGCTTTCTTT. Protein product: CASSLYRGSTEAFF.

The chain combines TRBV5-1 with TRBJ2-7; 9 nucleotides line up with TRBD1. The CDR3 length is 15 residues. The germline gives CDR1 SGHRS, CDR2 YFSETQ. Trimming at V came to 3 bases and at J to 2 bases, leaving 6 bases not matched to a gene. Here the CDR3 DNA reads TGCGCCAGCAGCTGGGGGACAGGGAGCCCCTACGAGCAGTACTTC. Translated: CASSWGTGSPYEQYF. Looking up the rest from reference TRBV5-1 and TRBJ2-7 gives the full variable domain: KAGVTQTPRYLIKTRGQQVTLSCSPISGHRSVSWYQQTPGQGLQFLFEYFSETQRNKGNFPGRFSGRQFSNSRSEMNVSTLELGDSALYLCASSWGTGSPYEQYFGPGTRLTVT.

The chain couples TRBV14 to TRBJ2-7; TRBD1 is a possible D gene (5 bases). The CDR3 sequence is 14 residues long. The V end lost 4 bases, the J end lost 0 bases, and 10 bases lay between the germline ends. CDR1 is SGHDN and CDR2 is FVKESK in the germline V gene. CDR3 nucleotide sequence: TGTGCCAGCAGCCGACAGAGTAGCTCCTACGAGCAGTACTTC. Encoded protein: CASSRQSSSYEQYF.

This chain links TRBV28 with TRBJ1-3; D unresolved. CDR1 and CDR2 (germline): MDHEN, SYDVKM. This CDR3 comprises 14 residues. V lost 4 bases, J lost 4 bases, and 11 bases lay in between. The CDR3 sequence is CASSSSVVGNTIYF. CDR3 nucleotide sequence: TGTGCCAGCAGTTCCTCGGTCGTCGGAAACACCATATATTTT.

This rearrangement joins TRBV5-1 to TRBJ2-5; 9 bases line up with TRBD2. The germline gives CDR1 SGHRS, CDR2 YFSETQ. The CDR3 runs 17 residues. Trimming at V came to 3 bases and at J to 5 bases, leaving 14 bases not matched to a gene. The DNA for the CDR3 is TGCGCCAGCAGCTCAATGCTGGGCGGGAGGGCCTCGGAGACCCAGTACTTC. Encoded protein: CASSSMLGGRASETQYF.